This is a list of T cell receptor beta chains from one sample in a study of blood T cell repertoires in COVID-19. Measured with immunoSEQ multiplex PCR; TCRdb has only the in-frame clones, and not every one. The sample has fewer than 500,000 clones; around 90% are singletons. The sequencing sample was made of peripheral blood. The receptors derive from a man younger than 35 with COVID-19, enrolled during active disease. Both conserved end residues are part of each CDR3. D genes are given only for firm matches. For some rows the clone size is stated as once, few or many, or as a class when expanded; others skip it.

D gene: TRBD1; V gene: TRBV7-9; CDR3 length: 16; clone size: .; J gene: TRBJ1-2; CDR3 protein: CASSSPGTDILNGYTF; CDR3 DNA: TGTGCCAGCAGCTCGCCCGGGACAGATATTCTAAATGGCTACACCTTC
D gene: .; V gene: TRBV6-1; CDR3 length: 18; clone size: few; J gene: TRBJ1-4; CDR3 protein: CASSEYVLDREVGEKLFF; CDR3 DNA: TGTGCCAGCAGTGAATACGTTTTGGACAGAGAGGTGGGCGAAAAACTGTTTTTT
D gene: .; V gene: TRBV5-1; CDR3 length: 13; clone size: .; J gene: TRBJ1-2; CDR3 protein: CASSSTANYGYTF; CDR3 DNA: TGCGCCAGCAGCTCGACAGCTAACTATGGCTACACCTTC
D gene: .; V gene: TRBV14; CDR3 length: 15; clone size: .; J gene: TRBJ2-5; CDR3 protein: CASSPLGGGKETQYF; CDR3 DNA: TGTGCCAGCAGCCCACTCGGGGGTGGTAAAGAGACCCAGTACTTC
D gene: TRBD2; V gene: TRBV3-1/TRBV3-2; CDR3 length: 15; clone size: .; J gene: TRBJ2-7; CDR3 protein: CASSPLPGGDSEQYF; CDR3 DNA: TGTGCCAGCAGCCCCCTCCCGGGGGGTGACTCCGAGCAGTACTTC
D gene: .; V gene: TRBV5-6; CDR3 length: 15; clone size: .; J gene: TRBJ1-2; CDR3 protein: CASSLGGLGPYGYTF; CDR3 DNA: TGTGCCAGCAGCTTGGGGGGGCTAGGCCCGTATGGCTACACCTTC
D gene: .; V gene: TRBV6-5; CDR3 length: 14; clone size: .; J gene: TRBJ2-2; CDR3 protein: CASFRTVKAGELFF; CDR3 DNA: TGTGCCAGCTTTAGGACAGTTAAAGCCGGGGAGCTGTTTTTT
D gene: .; V gene: TRBV5-6; CDR3 length: 14; clone size: few; J gene: TRBJ2-1; CDR3 protein: CASSLGDSYNEQFF; CDR3 DNA: TGTGCCAGCAGTTTAGGGGACTCCTACAATGAGCAGTTCTTC
D gene: TRBD1; V gene: TRBV27; CDR3 length: 15; clone size: .; J gene: TRBJ2-1; CDR3 protein: CASSGIARGLNEQFF; CDR3 DNA: TGTGCCAGCAGCGGGATCGCCAGGGGGCTTAATGAGCAGTTCTTC
D gene: .; V gene: TRBV5-4; CDR3 length: 12; clone size: .; J gene: TRBJ1-2; CDR3 protein: CASSGNRYGYTF; CDR3 DNA: TGTGCCAGCAGTGGCAACCGATATGGCTACACCTTC
D gene: .; V gene: TRBV10-2; CDR3 length: 12; clone size: few; J gene: TRBJ2-1; CDR3 protein: CASRPQGYEQFF; CDR3 DNA: TGCGCCAGCAGACCTCAGGGGTACGAGCAGTTCTTC
D gene: .; V gene: TRBV3-1/TRBV3-2; CDR3 length: 13; clone size: once; J gene: TRBJ1-1; CDR3 protein: CASSQDSGYEAFF; CDR3 DNA: TGTGCCAGCAGCCAAGATTCCGGGTATGAAGCTTTCTTT
D gene: .; V gene: TRBV5-5; CDR3 length: 14; clone size: .; J gene: TRBJ2-7; CDR3 protein: CASSLVTISYEQYF; CDR3 DNA: TGTGCCAGCAGCTTGGTGACTATATCCTACGAGCAGTACTTC
D gene: .; V gene: TRBV19; CDR3 length: 14; clone size: .; J gene: TRBJ2-7; CDR3 protein: CASSIQGNSYEQYF; CDR3 DNA: TGTGCCAGTAGTATCCAGGGCAACTCCTACGAGCAGTACTTC
D gene: .; V gene: TRBV19; CDR3 length: 14; clone size: .; J gene: TRBJ2-2; CDR3 protein: CASSIRQNTGELFF; CDR3 DNA: TGTGCCAGTAGTATCCGACAGAACACCGGGGAGCTGTTTTTT
D gene: .; V gene: TRBV5-1; CDR3 length: 12; clone size: .; J gene: TRBJ1-2; CDR3 protein: CASSLGQFGYTF; CDR3 DNA: TGCGCCAGCAGCCTAGGACAGTTCGGCTACACCTTC
D gene: TRBD1; V gene: TRBV3-1/TRBV3-2; CDR3 length: 14; clone size: few; J gene: TRBJ2-2; CDR3 protein: CASSPDRVPGELFF; CDR3 DNA: TGTGCCAGCAGCCCGGACAGGGTGCCCGGGGAGCTGTTTTTT
D gene: .; V gene: TRBV21-1; CDR3 length: 16; clone size: .; J gene: TRBJ2-1; CDR3 protein: CASTCRDRGQQREQFF; CDR3 DNA: TGTGCCAGCACTTGTCGAGACAGGGGACAACAACGTGAGCAGTTCTTC
D gene: TRBD2; V gene: TRBV15; CDR3 length: 17; clone size: .; J gene: TRBJ2-6; CDR3 protein: CATSRVAGVSGANVLTF; CDR3 DNA: TGTGCCACCAGCAGAGTTGCGGGAGTATCTGGGGCCAACGTCCTGACTTTC
D gene: .; V gene: TRBV5-5; CDR3 length: 15; clone size: .; J gene: TRBJ2-5; CDR3 protein: CASSRLQEASETQYF; CDR3 DNA: TGTGCCAGCAGCCGTTTGCAAGAGGCCTCAGAGACCCAGTACTTC
D gene: TRBD1; V gene: TRBV19; CDR3 length: 13; clone size: few; J gene: TRBJ1-2; CDR3 protein: CASSAQGYYGYTF; CDR3 DNA: TGTGCCAGTAGTGCACAGGGGTACTATGGCTACACCTTC
D gene: .; V gene: TRBV4-1; CDR3 length: 14; clone size: .; J gene: TRBJ2-5; CDR3 protein: CASSQGASQETQYF; CDR3 DNA: TGCGCCAGCAGCCAAGGGGCCAGCCAAGAGACCCAGTACTTC
D gene: .; V gene: TRBV11-3; CDR3 length: 14; clone size: once; J gene: TRBJ1-1; CDR3 protein: CASSLGGEVTEAFF; CDR3 DNA: TGTGCCAGCAGCTTAGGAGGGGAGGTTACTGAAGCTTTCTTT
D gene: TRBD1; V gene: TRBV5-6; CDR3 length: 16; clone size: .; J gene: TRBJ2-5; CDR3 protein: CASSLDRGNVVETQYF; CDR3 DNA: TGTGCCAGCAGCTTGGACAGGGGGAACGTTGTTGAGACCCAGTACTTC
D gene: TRBD2; V gene: TRBV5-1; CDR3 length: 20; clone size: .; J gene: TRBJ2-7; CDR3 protein: CASSTPGSEAGGRVSYEQYF; CDR3 DNA: TGCGCCAGCAGTACCCCGGGGAGCGAAGCGGGGGGTCGCGTATCCTACGAGCAGTACTTC
D gene: TRBD2; V gene: TRBV3-1/TRBV3-2; CDR3 length: 13; clone size: .; J gene: TRBJ2-7; CDR3 protein: CASKTSGNYEQYF; CDR3 DNA: TGTGCCAGCAAAACTAGCGGGAACTACGAGCAGTACTTC
D gene: .; V gene: TRBV12-3/TRBV12-4; CDR3 length: 12; clone size: .; J gene: TRBJ2-3; CDR3 protein: CASSGGGRTQYF; CDR3 DNA: TGTGCCAGCAGTGGGGGCGGGCGCACGCAGTATTTT
D gene: .; V gene: TRBV10-2; CDR3 length: 14; clone size: .; J gene: TRBJ1-1; CDR3 protein: CASRSPGGSTEAFF; CDR3 DNA: TGCGCCAGCAGATCTCCAGGCGGGAGCACTGAAGCTTTCTTT
D gene: .; V gene: TRBV9; CDR3 length: 13; clone size: .; J gene: TRBJ2-3; CDR3 protein: CASSVLSTDTQYF; CDR3 DNA: TGTGCCAGCAGCGTACTTAGCACAGATACGCAGTATTTT
D gene: TRBD1; V gene: TRBV7-6; CDR3 length: 18; clone size: .; J gene: TRBJ2-5; CDR3 protein: CASSLVQGAGGAQETQYF; CDR3 DNA: TGTGCCAGCAGCTTAGTTCAGGGGGCCGGCGGGGCCCAAGAGACCCAGTACTTC
D gene: .; V gene: TRBV12-5; CDR3 length: 14; clone size: few; J gene: TRBJ2-2; CDR3 protein: CASGQWTSTGELFF; CDR3 DNA: TGTGCTAGTGGTCAATGGACTTCTACCGGGGAGCTGTTTTTT
D gene: TRBD1; V gene: TRBV5-1; CDR3 length: 14; clone size: .; J gene: TRBJ2-1; CDR3 protein: CASSSALLTGEQFF; CDR3 DNA: TGCGCCAGCAGCTCAGCTTTACTGACAGGGGAGCAGTTCTTC
D gene: .; V gene: TRBV27; CDR3 length: 13; clone size: once; J gene: TRBJ2-1; CDR3 protein: CASSLQENNEQFF; CDR3 DNA: TGTGCCAGCAGTTTGCAAGAGAACAATGAGCAGTTCTTC
D gene: TRBD2; V gene: TRBV4-2; CDR3 length: 20; clone size: .; J gene: TRBJ2-3; CDR3 protein: CASSQDTGLAGGKGTDTQYF; CDR3 DNA: TGTGCCAGCAGCCAAGACACGGGACTAGCGGGAGGTAAAGGAACAGATACGCAGTATTTT
D gene: .; V gene: TRBV10-2; CDR3 length: 12; clone size: .; J gene: TRBJ1-2; CDR3 protein: CASSSGNYGYTF; CDR3 DNA: TGCGCCAGCAGTAGCGGGAACTATGGCTACACCTTC
D gene: TRBD1; V gene: TRBV29-1; CDR3 length: 13; clone size: .; J gene: TRBJ2-7; CDR3 protein: CSVSGQGVYEQYF; CDR3 DNA: TGCAGCGTCTCGGGACAGGGGGTCTACGAGCAGTACTTC
D gene: .; V gene: TRBV5-1; CDR3 length: 13; clone size: .; J gene: TRBJ2-1; CDR3 protein: CASRPPSFHEQFF; CDR3 DNA: TGCGCCAGCAGGCCCCCTAGTTTCCATGAGCAGTTCTTC
D gene: .; V gene: TRBV10-1; CDR3 length: 16; clone size: .; J gene: TRBJ2-2; CDR3 protein: CASSESTASHTGELFF; CDR3 DNA: TGCGCCAGCAGTGAGTCTACGGCTAGCCACACCGGGGAGCTGTTTTTT
D gene: .; V gene: TRBV11-2; CDR3 length: 15; clone size: .; J gene: TRBJ1-2; CDR3 protein: CASSSYREANYGYTF; CDR3 DNA: TGTGCCAGCAGCTCATACAGGGAAGCTAACTATGGCTACACCTTC
D gene: .; V gene: TRBV4-1; CDR3 length: 15; clone size: .; J gene: TRBJ1-2; CDR3 protein: CASSQPLRDVDGYTF; CDR3 DNA: TGCGCCAGCAGCCAACCTTTGAGGGATGTAGATGGCTACACCTTC
D gene: TRBD1; V gene: TRBV29-1; CDR3 length: 13; clone size: .; J gene: TRBJ2-5; CDR3 protein: CSVGGGQGETQYF; CDR3 DNA: TGCAGCGTTGGCGGGGGACAGGGAGAGACCCAGTACTTC
D gene: .; V gene: TRBV3-1/TRBV3-2; CDR3 length: 16; clone size: .; J gene: TRBJ1-2; CDR3 protein: CASSQDLGGVLNGYTF; CDR3 DNA: TGTGCCAGCAGCCAAGATCTGGGGGGGGTCTTGAATGGCTACACCTTC
D gene: .; V gene: TRBV7-3; CDR3 length: 16; clone size: few; J gene: TRBJ1-4; CDR3 protein: CAGPGRGAPTNEKLFF; CDR3 DNA: TGTGCCGGGCCCGGGCGGGGAGCGCCAACTAATGAAAAACTGTTTTTT
D gene: .; V gene: TRBV11-2; CDR3 length: 16; clone size: .; J gene: TRBJ1-6; CDR3 protein: CASSLDGAVLGSPLHF; CDR3 DNA: TGTGCCAGCAGCTTAGATGGGGCGGTTCTAGGTTCACCCCTCCACTTT
D gene: TRBD1; V gene: TRBV19; CDR3 length: 14; clone size: .; J gene: TRBJ2-2; CDR3 protein: CASRTTGGAGELFF; CDR3 DNA: TGTGCCAGTAGGACGACAGGGGGCGCCGGGGAGCTGTTTTTT
D gene: .; V gene: TRBV11-1; CDR3 length: 16; clone size: .; J gene: TRBJ1-6; CDR3 protein: CASSLDFYSYNSPLHF; CDR3 DNA: TGTGCCAGCAGCTTAGATTTCTACTCCTATAATTCACCCCTCCACTTT
D gene: TRBD1; V gene: TRBV7-9; CDR3 length: 16; clone size: .; J gene: TRBJ1-6; CDR3 protein: CASSLLQGAYNSPLHF; CDR3 DNA: TGTGCCAGCAGCTTACTCCAGGGGGCTTATAATTCACCCCTCCACTTT
D gene: .; V gene: TRBV15; CDR3 length: 16; clone size: .; J gene: TRBJ2-2; CDR3 protein: CATSTSFGGRVGELFF; CDR3 DNA: TGTGCCACCAGCACGTCGTTCGGGGGGCGGGTCGGGGAGCTGTTTTTT
D gene: TRBD1; V gene: TRBV30; CDR3 length: 18; clone size: .; J gene: TRBJ1-3; CDR3 protein: CAWTWYRDRTRSGNTIYF; CDR3 DNA: TGTGCCTGGACCTGGTACCGGGACAGGACCCGCTCTGGAAACACCATATATTTT
D gene: .; V gene: TRBV19; CDR3 length: 16; clone size: few; J gene: TRBJ1-6; CDR3 protein: CASSNSGASYNSPLHF; CDR3 DNA: TGTGCCAGTAGTAATTCAGGGGCTTCTTATAATTCACCCCTCCACTTT
D gene: .; V gene: TRBV18; CDR3 length: 13; clone size: .; J gene: TRBJ1-1; CDR3 protein: CASSQLGDTEAFF; CDR3 DNA: TGTGCCAGCTCACAACTGGGAGACACTGAAGCTTTCTTT
D gene: .; V gene: TRBV15; CDR3 length: 14; clone size: .; J gene: TRBJ1-4; CDR3 protein: CATSPDSYNEKLFF; CDR3 DNA: TGTGCCACCAGCCCCGACAGCTATAATGAAAAACTGTTTTTT
D gene: TRBD1; V gene: TRBV27; CDR3 length: 14; clone size: .; J gene: TRBJ2-5; CDR3 protein: CATSQRDSKETQYF; CDR3 DNA: TGTGCCACCAGCCAACGGGACAGTAAAGAGACCCAGTACTTC
D gene: .; V gene: TRBV5-1; CDR3 length: 14; clone size: .; J gene: TRBJ1-1; CDR3 protein: CASSLDRIGTEAFF; CDR3 DNA: TGCGCCAGCAGCTTGGACAGGATAGGAACTGAAGCTTTCTTT
D gene: .; V gene: TRBV19; CDR3 length: 13; clone size: .; J gene: TRBJ2-2; CDR3 protein: CASSTSGTGELFF; CDR3 DNA: TGTGCCAGTAGTACCAGCGGCACCGGGGAGCTGTTTTTT
D gene: TRBD1; V gene: TRBV6-5; CDR3 length: 14; clone size: .; J gene: TRBJ1-2; CDR3 protein: CASRLDRSNYGYTF; CDR3 DNA: TGTGCCAGCAGATTGGACAGGTCTAACTATGGCTACACCTTC
D gene: TRBD1; V gene: TRBV18; CDR3 length: 15; clone size: .; J gene: TRBJ2-1; CDR3 protein: CASSPRTGGLGEQFF; CDR3 DNA: TGTGCCAGCTCACCACGAACAGGGGGCTTGGGTGAGCAGTTCTTC
D gene: TRBD1; V gene: TRBV27; CDR3 length: 15; clone size: .; J gene: TRBJ1-5; CDR3 protein: CASSPLDRDGQPQHF; CDR3 DNA: TGTGCCAGCAGTCCCTTAGACAGGGACGGCCAGCCCCAGCATTTT
D gene: TRBD1; V gene: TRBV12-5; CDR3 length: 15; clone size: .; J gene: TRBJ2-2; CDR3 protein: CASGSRQGSVGELFF; CDR3 DNA: TGTGCTAGTGGTTCCCGACAGGGGAGTGTCGGGGAGCTGTTTTTT